These 5 T cell receptor beta chains share one sample of origin, sequenced in a study of HIV-infected patients and healthy controls. Around 500 ng RNA was reverse transcribed with alpha and beta constant-region primers. Using multiplexing indices, alpha and beta chain libraries were generated apart by chain-specific third strand synthesis. Via MiXCR, TCRdb re-called the 5' RACE reads, giving one row per CDR3 protein. The sample yields about 350 distinct CDR3 sequences, 72% seen once. Roughly three months, about 14 weeks, into antiretroviral therapy, follow-up blood was collected. The repertoire came from unfractionated whole blood and reflected all unsorted peripheral T cells. The input for sequencing was blood, taken during antiretroviral therapy. The receptors shown here come from an adult with HIV infection.

Turning to this clonotype: This beta chain appears as a stray read in a library generated for alpha chains; its size is not informative. The genes are TRBV2 and TRBJ2-7; D is possibly TRBD2 (5 bases). Trimming stripped 2 bases from V and 4 bases from J, with 18 bases between. CDR1 and CDR2 (germline): SNHLY, FYNNEI. CDR3 size: 16 residues. The CDR3 DNA sequence: TGTGCCAGCAGTGAACTCGGACTCGTCTTGGGATACGAGCAGTACTTC. Protein: CASSELGLVLGYEQYF.

With regard to this clonotype: This beta chain is off target for a library built for alpha chains, so its abundance means little. The chain is built from TRBV7-6 and TRBJ2-2; no firm D call. V was clipped by 4 bases and J by 0 bases, with 9 bases between them. This CDR3 is built from 15 residues. The V gene's germline CDR1 is SGHVS and CDR2 FNYEAQ. CDR3 nucleotide sequence: TGTGCCAGCAGCTCCCTCCTGGCGAACACCGGGGAGCTGTTTTTT. Protein product: CASSSLLANTGELFF.

This clonotype has only one observation. This beta chain turned up in a library designed for alpha chains; as an off-target read, its abundance says little. This chain connects TRBV6-2 or TRBV6-3 to TRBJ1-1; D call uncertain. Germline lookup yields CDR1 MNHEY and CDR2 SVGEGT. CDR3 length equals 13 residues. V was shortened by 4 bases and J by 0 bases, with 6 bases between the two germline ends. In DNA, the CDR3 is TGTGCCAGCAGTTTTAGTATGAACACTGAAGCTTTCTTT. Protein product: CASSFSMNTEAFF.

There are a few counts of this clonotype. A library made for alpha chains picked up this beta chain off target, so its size means little. The chain uses TRBV7-3 and TRBJ2-3; 8 positions match TRBD2. The CDR3 extends over 15 amino acids. V was clipped by 5 bases and J by 1 base; unmatched bases: 5. Germline CDR1 is SGHTA and CDR2 is FQGTGA. The DNA for the CDR3 is TGTGCCAGCAGCCCCGATAGCGGGGGCACAGATACGCAGTATTTT. Protein sequence: CASSPDSGGTDTQYF. Based on the CDR3 plus reference TRBV7-3 and TRBJ2-3, the full variable domain is GAGVSQTPSNKVTEKGKYVELRCDPISGHTALYWYRQSLGQGPEFLIYFQGTGAADDSGLPNDRFFAVRPEGSVSTLKIQRTERGDSAVYLCASSPDSGGTDTQYFGPGTRLTVL.

As concerns this clonotype: The library was prepared for alpha chains; this beta chain is a stray read, so its frequency means little. The chain has TRBV10-2 and TRBJ2-5, with D possibly being TRBD1 or TRBD2 (5 bases each). The V end lost 5 bases, the J end lost 4 bases, and 14 bases lay between the germline ends. The CDR3 is 14 residues long. Germline lookup yields CDR1 WSHSY and CDR2 SAAADI. CDR3 amino acids: CASSPSGAGETQYF. The CDR3 nucleotides are TGCGCCAGCAGTCCTTCCGGGGCAGGAGAGACCCAGTACTTC.